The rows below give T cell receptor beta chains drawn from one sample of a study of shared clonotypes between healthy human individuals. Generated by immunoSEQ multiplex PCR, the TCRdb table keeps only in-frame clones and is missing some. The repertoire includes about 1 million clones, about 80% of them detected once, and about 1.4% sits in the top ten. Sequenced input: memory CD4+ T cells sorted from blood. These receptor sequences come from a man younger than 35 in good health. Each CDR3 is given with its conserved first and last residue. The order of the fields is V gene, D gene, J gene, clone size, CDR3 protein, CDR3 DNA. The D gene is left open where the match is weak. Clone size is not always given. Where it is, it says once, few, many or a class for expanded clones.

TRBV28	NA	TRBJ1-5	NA	CAEGGNQPQHF	TGTGCCGAGGGGGGAAATCAGCCCCAGCATTTT
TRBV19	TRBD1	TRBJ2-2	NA	CASMILGTGGIGELFF	TGTGCCAGTATGATCTTGGGGACAGGGGGAATCGGGGAGCTGTTTTTT
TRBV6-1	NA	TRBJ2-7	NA	CASSEVQGGEQYF	TGTGCCAGCAGTGAAGTGCAGGGAGGCGAGCAGTACTTC
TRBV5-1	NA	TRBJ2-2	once	CASSLEITASWGGELFF	TGCGCCAGCAGCTTGGAGATTACGGCGTCCTGGGGCGGGGAGCTGTTTTTT
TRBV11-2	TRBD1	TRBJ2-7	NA	CASSLGQGREQYF	TGTGCCAGCAGTCTCGGACAGGGGCGAGAGCAGTACTTC
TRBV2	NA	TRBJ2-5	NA	CASLGNLSGTQYF	TGTGCCAGCCTAGGAAATCTGAGTGGGACCCAGTACTTC
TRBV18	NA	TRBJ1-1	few	CATSRENTEAFF	TGTGCCACCTCACGAGAGAACACTGAAGCTTTCTTT
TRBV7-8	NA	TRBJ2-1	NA	CASSPIESFKVYNEQFF	TGTGCCAGCAGCCCCATCGAGAGCTTTAAGGTTTACAATGAGCAGTTCTTC
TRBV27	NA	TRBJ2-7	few	CASSAGQIYEQYF	TGTGCCAGCAGTGCGGGACAGATCTACGAGCAGTACTTC
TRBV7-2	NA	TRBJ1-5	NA	CASSFVGYGQPQHF	TGTGCCAGCAGCTTTGTAGGGTATGGCCAGCCCCAGCATTTT
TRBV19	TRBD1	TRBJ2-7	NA	CASSTDRVGYEQYF	TGTGCCAGTAGTACTGACAGGGTCGGCTACGAGCAGTACTTC
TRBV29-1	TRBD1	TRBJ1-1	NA	CSVITGGTTEAFF	TGCAGCGTTATTACAGGGGGCACCACTGAAGCTTTCTTT
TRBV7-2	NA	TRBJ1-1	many	CASSSHGTPYTEAFF	TGTGCCAGCAGCTCGCACGGGACACCCTACACTGAAGCTTTCTTT
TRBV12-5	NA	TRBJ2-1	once	CASGPRISSYNEQFF	TGTGCTAGTGGTCCGCGGATTAGCTCCTACAATGAGCAGTTCTTC
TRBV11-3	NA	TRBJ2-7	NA	CASSFEDGYEQYF	TGTGCCAGCAGCTTTGAGGACGGCTACGAGCAGTACTTC
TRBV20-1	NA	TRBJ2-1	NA	CSARDTPMQFF	TGCAGTGCTAGAGATACCCCGATGCAGTTCTTC
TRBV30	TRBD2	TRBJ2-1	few	CAWQPGTSGNEQFF	TGTGCCTGGCAACCCGGGACTAGCGGAAATGAGCAGTTCTTC
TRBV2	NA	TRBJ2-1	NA	CASSEVAAYNEQFF	TGTGCCAGCAGTGAGGTAGCCGCCTACAATGAGCAGTTCTTC
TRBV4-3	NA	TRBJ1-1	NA	CASSQDSGPTASEAFF	TGCGCCAGCAGCCAGGACTCTGGACCCACGGCGAGTGAAGCTTTCTTT
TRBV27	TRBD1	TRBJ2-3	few	CASSTGGITDTQYF	TGTGCCAGCAGTACAGGGGGCATAACAGATACGCAGTATTTT
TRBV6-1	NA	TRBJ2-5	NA	CASSNRRETQYF	TGTGCCAGCAGTAATAGAAGGGAGACCCAGTACTTC
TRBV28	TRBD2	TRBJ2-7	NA	CASSLSLAGLTYEQYF	TGTGCCAGCAGTTTAAGCCTAGCGGGCCTAACCTACGAGCAGTACTTC
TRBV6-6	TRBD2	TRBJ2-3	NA	CASKNLAGVTDTQYF	TGTGCCAGCAAAAATCTAGCGGGAGTAACAGATACGCAGTATTTT
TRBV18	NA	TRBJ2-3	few	CASSPPVGGESTDTQYF	TGTGCCAGCTCACCACCTGTTGGGGGCGAAAGCACAGATACGCAGTATTTT
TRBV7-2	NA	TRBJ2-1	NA	CASSFRDNYNEQFF	TGTGCCAGCAGCTTCCGGGACAACTACAATGAGCAGTTCTTC
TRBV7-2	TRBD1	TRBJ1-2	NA	CASSSSTGSSGYTF	TGTGCCAGCAGCTCCTCGACAGGGTCGAGTGGCTACACCTTC
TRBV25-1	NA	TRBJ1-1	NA	CASSLNTEAFF	TGTGCCAGCAGTCTCAACACTGAAGCTTTCTTT
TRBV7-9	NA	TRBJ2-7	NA	CASSHSGNSYEQYF	TGTGCCAGCAGCCATAGCGGAAACTCCTACGAGCAGTACTTC
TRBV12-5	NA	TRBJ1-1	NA	CASGLGLVAFF	TGTGCTAGTGGTTTGGGCCTTGTGGCTTTCTTT
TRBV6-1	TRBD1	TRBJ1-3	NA	CASSAGQAVTIYF	TGTGCCAGCAGTGCTGGACAGGCGGTCACCATATATTTT
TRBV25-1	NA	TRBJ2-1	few	CASMGVSSSYNEQFF	TGTGCCAGCATGGGGGTATCTAGCTCCTACAATGAGCAGTTCTTC
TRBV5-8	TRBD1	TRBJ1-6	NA	CASSLGTGRTYNSPLHF	TGTGCCAGCAGCTTGGGGACAGGGAGGACCTATAATTCACCCCTCCACTTT
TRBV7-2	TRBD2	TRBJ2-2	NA	CASSLAPAGGMNTGELFF	TGTGCCAGCAGCTTAGCGCCAGCGGGAGGGATGAACACCGGGGAGCTGTTTTTT
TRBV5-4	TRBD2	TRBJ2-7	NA	CASSKGLAGSMDEQYF	TGTGCCAGCAGCAAGGGACTAGCGGGAAGTATGGACGAGCAGTACTTC
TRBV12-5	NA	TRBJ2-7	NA	CASGLWPREPYEQYF	TGTGCTAGTGGTTTGTGGCCTCGGGAACCGTACGAGCAGTACTTC
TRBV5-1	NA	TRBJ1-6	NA	CASSLAMDNNSPLHF	TGCGCCAGCAGCTTGGCCATGGACAATAATTCACCCCTCCACTTT
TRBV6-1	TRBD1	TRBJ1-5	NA	CASRARDRDNQPQHF	TGTGCCAGCAGAGCCCGGGACAGAGATAATCAGCCCCAGCATTTT
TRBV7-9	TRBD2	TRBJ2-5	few	CASSRGLAGETQYF	TGTGCCAGCAGCCGGGGACTAGCGGGAGAGACCCAGTACTTC
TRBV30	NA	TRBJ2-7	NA	CAWRIGVLSYEQYF	TGTGCCTGGAGAATTGGGGTTCTCTCCTACGAGCAGTACTTC
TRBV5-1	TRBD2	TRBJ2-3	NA	CASSLGTSGGTDTQYF	TGCGCCAGCAGCTTGGGGACTAGCGGGGGCACAGATACGCAGTATTTT
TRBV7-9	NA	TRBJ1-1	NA	CASSLSGRPGVTDTEAFF	TGTGCCAGCAGCTTATCTGGCCGACCCGGGGTTACGGACACTGAAGCTTTCTTT
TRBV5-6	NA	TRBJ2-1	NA	CASSSSQLRIGNEQFF	TGTGCCAGCAGCTCTAGTCAGCTCCGAATAGGCAATGAGCAGTTCTTC
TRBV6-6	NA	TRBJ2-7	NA	CASSPVGEAGEQYF	TGTGCCAGCAGCCCCGTGGGTGAGGCGGGCGAGCAGTACTTC
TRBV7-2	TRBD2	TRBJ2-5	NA	CASSSSKREGGETQYF	TGTGCCAGCAGCTCCTCAAAGCGGGAGGGGGGGGAGACCCAGTACTTC
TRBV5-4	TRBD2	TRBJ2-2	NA	CASSWGGHNTGELFF	TGTGCCAGCAGCTGGGGAGGGCACAACACCGGGGAGCTGTTTTTT
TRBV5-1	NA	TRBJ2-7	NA	CASSLGTPSVEQYF	TGCGCCAGCAGCTTGGGGACTCCTAGCGTCGAGCAGTACTTC
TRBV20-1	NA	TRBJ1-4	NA	CSAQREKLFF	TGCAGTGCCCAGAGGGAAAAACTGTTTTTT
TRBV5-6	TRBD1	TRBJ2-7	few	CASSLRQGGEQYF	TGTGCCAGCAGCTTACGACAGGGTGGCGAGCAGTACTTC
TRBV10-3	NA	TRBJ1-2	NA	CAISESALRSNYGYTF	TGTGCCATCAGTGAGTCGGCCCTAAGGAGTAACTATGGCTACACCTTC
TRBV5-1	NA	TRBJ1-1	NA	CASSLAQGTNTEAFF	TGCGCCAGCAGCTTGGCCCAGGGGACGAACACTGAAGCTTTCTTT
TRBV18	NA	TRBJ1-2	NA	CASSPGGQSLYGYTF	TGTGCCAGCTCACCAGGTGGGCAGAGCCTCTATGGCTACACCTTC
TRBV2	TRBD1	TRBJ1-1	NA	CATQGAGDTEAFF	TGTGCCACACAGGGGGCCGGGGACACTGAAGCTTTCTTT
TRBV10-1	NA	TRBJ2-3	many	CASSPDLLSTDTQYF	TGCGCCAGCAGCCCGGACTTGCTGAGCACAGATACGCAGTATTTT
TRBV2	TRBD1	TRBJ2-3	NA	CASRPTGGVDTQYF	TGTGCCAGCAGGCCGACAGGGGGCGTAGATACGCAGTATTTT